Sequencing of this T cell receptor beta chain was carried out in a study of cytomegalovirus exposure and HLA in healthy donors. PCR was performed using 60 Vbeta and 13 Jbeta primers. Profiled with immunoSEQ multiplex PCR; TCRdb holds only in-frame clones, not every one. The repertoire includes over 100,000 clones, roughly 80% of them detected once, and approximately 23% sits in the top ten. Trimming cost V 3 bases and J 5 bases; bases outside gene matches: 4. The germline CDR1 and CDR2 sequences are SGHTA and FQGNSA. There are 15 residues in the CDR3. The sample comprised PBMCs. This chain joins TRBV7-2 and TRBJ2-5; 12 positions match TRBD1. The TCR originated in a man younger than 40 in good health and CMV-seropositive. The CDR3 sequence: CASSLGQGAQETQYF. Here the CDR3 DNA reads TGTGCCAGCAGCTTGGGACAGGGGGCGCAGGAGACCCAGTACTTC. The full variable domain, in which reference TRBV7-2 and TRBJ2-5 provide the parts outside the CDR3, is GAGVSQSPSNKVTEKGKDVELRCDPISGHTALYWYRQSLGQGLEFLIYFQGNSAPDKSGLPSDRFSAERTGGSVSTLTIQRTQQEDSAVYLCASSLGQGAQETQYFGPGTRLLVL.